The entry that follows covers one T cell receptor (beta chain) sequence. This record comes from a study of radiotherapy plus CTLA-4 blockade in lung cancer. The germline gives CDR1 SGHRS, CDR2 YFSETQ. This CDR3 spans 14 amino acids. V gave up 3 bases and J gave up 5 bases; unmatched junction bases: 5. Generated by immunoSEQ multiplex PCR, the TCRdb table keeps only in-frame clones and is missing some. The table shows tens of thousands of clones, with 75% to 80% occurring only once. The sample consisted of peripheral blood, taken from a patient treated with radiotherapy plus ipilimumab. The chain is built from TRBV5-1 and TRBJ2-3; 8 positions match TRBD2. The TCR was taken from a human donor with non-small cell lung cancer that progressed on radiotherapy plus ipilimumab. The CDR3 nucleotides are TGCGCCAGCAGCTCCAGCGGGGGAGGAGATACGCAGTATTTT. Protein product: CASSSSGGGDTQYF.